This T cell receptor beta chain is drawn from a study of cytomegalovirus exposure and HLA in healthy donors. In the study overall: A preliminary data release comprised roughly 80 million unique TCRs obtained from HLA-typed donors.

The PCR ran on 60 Vbeta and 13 Jbeta primers. The method was immunoSEQ multiplex PCR; TCRdb's version includes in-frame clones alone and lacks a portion of them. Of 130,000 or so clones listed, 75% to 85% are singletons. Concerning this clone: Its target is unknown.

Germline-derived CDR1 and CDR2 are PRHDT and FYEKMQ (reference sequence). Trimming took off 6 bases at V and 2 bases at J, with 15 bases between the two ends. The CDR3 contains 15 residues. General study findings and limits: In an earlier analysis, in fewer than 700 donors, most V segments appeared productive either ~87% or ~30% of the time.

The chain recombines TRBV13 with TRBJ2-3; D possibly corresponds to TRBD1 (6 bases). The TCR sequence derives from a woman in her thirties or forties in good health and CMV-seronegative. The sequenced sample was PBMCs. The CDR3 DNA sequence: TGTGCCAGCAGTCCGAGACAGGAGCTCACAGATACGCAGTATTTT. Protein: CASSPRQELTDTQYF.